The 31 T cell receptor beta chains below were found in one sample sequenced in a study of Ad26.COV2.S vaccination and SARS-CoV-2 variants. Treatment: 15 to 20 received Ad26.COV2.S at low or high dose, single or two shots; several received placebo; per-sample allocation not given. Specimens were obtained on day 63 following the first vaccine or placebo injection. TCRdb's copy holds only in-frame clones and misses some; the assay was immunoSEQ multiplex PCR. The sample lists around 350,000 clones; about 85% were seen once. The sample consisted of peripheral blood, taken in a trial of Ad26.COV2.S vaccine versus placebo. The origin of the receptors is a person between 18 and 65 years old who received the Ad26.COV2.S COVID-19 vaccine or a placebo.

The V and J genes are TRBV30 and TRBJ2-7, with TRBD2 matching over 8 bases. V lost 7 bases and J lost 4; bases outside the gene matches: 9. The germline V gene encodes CDR1 GTSNPN and CDR2 SVGIG (reference sequence). The CDR3 has 13 residues. CDR3 DNA: TGTGCCTTAGAGCCGGGACTAGGGTACGAGCAGTACTTC. This gives the protein CALEPGLGYEQYF.

Only one count was recorded for this clone. The gene calls are TRBV7-6 and TRBJ2-7; 7 bases are a match to TRBD2. The trim removed 5 bases at V and 1 base at J, leaving 8 bases unmatched. This CDR3 is 15 amino acids long. Germline CDR1 is SGHVS and CDR2 is FNYEAQ. CDR3 sequence reads: CASSPLSGGSYEQYF. The CDR3 nucleotides are TGTGCCAGCAGCCCATTATCGGGGGGTTCCTACGAGCAGTACTTC.

CDR3 DNA: TGTGCCAGCAGCGGGGGGGCGGCGACCCAGTACTTC. The encoded protein is CASSGGAATQYF. This chain uses TRBV5-4 with TRBJ2-5; D possibly corresponds to TRBD2 (7 bases). V was pared by 4 bases and J by 7 bases, with 11 bases between. Germline CDR1 is SGHNT and CDR2 is YYREEE (reference sequence). This CDR3 is built from 12 residues.

The rearrangement links TRBV10-3 to TRBJ2-2; D is unclear. Germline CDR1 is ENHRY and CDR2 is SYGVKD. This CDR3 has 15 amino acids. The germline V and J ends were trimmed by 1 base and 5 bases, with 11 bases remaining between them. This CDR3 reads CAISEFGIGTGELFF. In nucleotides, the CDR3 is TGTGCCATCAGTGAGTTTGGGATCGGGACCGGGGAGCTGTTTTTT.

The chain is built from TRBV11-3 and TRBJ2-1, with D perhaps matching TRBD2 (6 bases). Deletions cut 1 base from V and 5 bases from J, with 21 bases between. Germline-derived CDR1 and CDR2 are SGHNT and YENEEA. This CDR3 comprises 18 residues. The CDR3 region is CASSLVSGGGVRDNEQFF. CDR3 bases: TGTGCCAGCAGCTTAGTCTCGGGTGGAGGGGTGAGGGACAATGAGCAGTTCTTC.

The chain carries TRBV7-9 and TRBJ1-2; possible D gene TRBD1, 5 bases. There are 13 residues in the CDR3. Germline assignment: CDR1 SEHNR and CDR2 FQNEAQ (reference sequence). V gave up 6 bases and J gave up 4 bases, with 12 bases separating them. CDR3 amino acids: CASSRQSPYGYTF. For the CDR3, the DNA is TGTGCCAGCAGTCGACAGTCCCCCTATGGCTACACCTTC.

The table lists this clone with a few counts. The rearrangement uses TRBV7-9 and TRBJ1-2; D gene uncertain. The CDR3 loop spans 16 amino acids. The germline gives CDR1 SEHNR, CDR2 FQNEAQ (reference sequence). Trimming stripped 0 bases from V and 1 base from J, with 12 bases between. The chain's CDR3 is CASSLAISTNNYGYTF. As DNA, the CDR3 is TGTGCCAGCAGCTTAGCGATCAGCACAAATAACTATGGCTACACCTTC.

The chain has TRBV21-1 and TRBJ2-1; the table's D call TRBD2 went unverified against the DNA. TRBV21-1 is a pseudogene. There are 21 residues in the CDR3. The CDR3 here is CASSKRELGVGEGVRDNEQFF. For the CDR3, the DNA is TGTGCCAGCAGCAAACGCGAACTAGGGGTCGGGGAGGGGGTAAGGGACAATGAGCAGTTCTTC.

This clone was detected once. The J gene is TRBJ2-3, the V gene TRBV12-3 or TRBV12-4; D is unresolved. The CDR3 is 12 residues long. The V end lost 8 bases, the J end lost 0 bases, and 6 bases lay between the germline ends. CDR3 residues: CASGSSTDTQYF. As DNA, the CDR3 is TGTGCCAGCGGCAGTAGCACAGATACGCAGTATTTT.

This clone occurred once. One junction end does not reproduce the germline sequence, and a read error may be involved. V is TRBV12-5 and J is TRBJ1-1, with D perhaps TRBD1 (6 bases). Germline V lookup: CDR1 LGHNT, CDR2 FRNRAP. The CDR3 consists of 13 residues. The CDR3 nucleotides are TGTGCTAGTGGCCAAACGGCTGGGGGGGGGCCGGTCTTT. It is translated as CASGQTAGGGPVF.

The rearrangement joins TRBV3-1 (or the pseudogene TRBV3-2) to TRBJ2-3; 7 positions agree with TRBD2. There are 18 residues in the CDR3. Germline loops: CDR1 LGHDT, CDR2 YNNKEL (reference sequence). V lost 1 base to trimming and J lost 2 bases; unmatched junction nucleotides: 12. CDR3 nucleotide sequence: TGTGCCAGCAGCCAAGTCCCCATCGCTAGCGGTGTCACAGATACGCAGTATTTT. Translating gives CASSQVPIASGVTDTQYF.

This chain connects TRBV6-2 or TRBV6-3 to TRBJ1-5, with D tentatively TRBD1 (5 bases). Germline CDR1 reads MNHEY; CDR2 reads SVGEGT. With 2 bases removed from V and 4 bases from J, the gap between germline ends came to 21 bases. The length of the CDR3 is 18 residues. CDR3 protein: CASSYRDFPPFENQPQHF. For the CDR3, the DNA is TGTGCCAGCAGTTACCGGGACTTTCCCCCTTTTGAGAATCAGCCCCAGCATTTT.

This clone was picked up many times. The chain carries TRBV19 and TRBJ1-1; 8 nucleotides agree with TRBD1. The CDR3 has 17 amino acids. CDR1 LNHDA and CDR2 SQIVND come from the germline V gene (reference sequence). Trimming removed 6 bases from V and 4 bases from J; junction bases left unmatched: 16. As DNA, the CDR3 is TGTGCCAGTAGGCAATGGGGAGGACAGGGAATGGTCACTGAAGCTTTCTTT. Amino acids: CASRQWGGQGMVTEAFF.

This clone has a handful of counts. The chain combines TRBV10-1 with TRBJ2-2; 12 nucleotides match TRBD2. Looked up from germline, CDR1 is WNHNN and CDR2 is SYGVQD (reference sequence). This CDR3 has 16 residues. V trimming: 5 bases; J trimming: 0 bases; junction bases outside the gene matches: 1. CDR3 loop: CASSRLAGANTGELFF. In DNA form, the CDR3 reads TGCGCCAGCAGTCGACTAGCGGGAGCGAACACCGGGGAGCTGTTTTTT.

The chain carries TRBV6-5 and TRBJ1-5; D uncertain. Germline loops: CDR1 MNHEY, CDR2 SVGAGI. The CDR3 contains 16 residues. V lost 0 bases and J lost 5, with 14 bases in between. The CDR3 DNA follows: TGTGCCAGCAGTTACTCGTTTGAGGGTTTGGATCAGCCCCAGCATTTT. Amino acids: CASSYSFEGLDQPQHF.

DNA for the CDR3: TGCAGTGCTAGTCCCCAAATGAACACTGAAGCTTTCTTT. Translation: CSASPQMNTEAFF. The J gene is TRBJ1-1, the V gene TRBV20-1, with unresolved D. CDR1 is DFQATT, CDR2 SNEGSKA, per germline (reference sequence). Trimming cost V 3 bases and J 0 bases, with 8 bases left between them. The CDR3 consists of 13 residues.

A single count supports this clone. The chain has TRBV6-5 and TRBJ1-1; no definite D call. The germline V gene has CDR1 MNHEY and CDR2 SVGAGI. The CDR3 has 14 residues. Trimming removed 5 bases from V and 4 bases from J, with 14 bases in between. CDR3 DNA: TGTGCCAGCAGTCCGGACGTCTGGGGCACTGAAGCTTTCTTT. Amino acid sequence: CASSPDVWGTEAFF.

V and J are TRBV25-1 and TRBJ1-1; D is possibly TRBD1 (6 bases). Germline V gene sequence: CDR1 MGHDK, CDR2 SYGVNS. This CDR3 is built from 15 residues. With 4 bases removed from V and 7 bases from J, the gap between germline ends came to 19 bases. CDR3 protein: CASSGPVGTRHEAFF. CDR3 coding DNA: TGTGCCAGCAGTGGACCCGTCGGGACAAGGCATGAAGCTTTCTTT.

The chain recombines TRBV28 with TRBJ1-2, with D tentatively TRBD1 (5 bases). CDR1 is MDHEN and CDR2 is SYDVKM in the germline V gene. The length of the CDR3 is 14 residues. The V and J ends lost 7 bases and 3 bases respectively, with 15 bases between them. CDR3 sequence: CASTEQAGHYGYTF. The DNA for the CDR3 is TGTGCCAGCACCGAACAGGCAGGGCACTATGGCTACACCTTC.

DNA of the CDR3: TGCAGTGCTAGTACGGGAAGCTCCTACGAGCAGTACTTC. Translated, it gives CSASTGSSYEQYF. The rearrangement joins TRBV20-1 to TRBJ2-7, with D possibly TRBD2 on 5 matching bases. The germline V gene encodes CDR1 DFQATT and CDR2 SNEGSKA (reference sequence). The V end was cut by 3 bases, the J end by 0 bases, with 9 bases between. The CDR3 spans 13 residues.

This clone was seen a handful of times. The CDR3 loop reads CASSGRGNYGYTF. The CDR3 region has the DNA TGTGCCAGCAGCGGGCGGGGGAACTATGGCTACACCTTC. This sequence joins TRBV7-2 and TRBJ1-2, with D perhaps matching TRBD1 (5 bases). The CDR3 contains 13 residues. The V gene lost 5 bases and the J gene lost 2 bases, with 9 bases spanning the gap. The germline CDR1 and CDR2 sequences are SGHTA and FQGNSA.

The chain employs TRBV18 and TRBJ2-3, with 8 bases aligning to TRBD1. The CDR3 sequence is 16 residues long. CDR1 is KGHSH and CDR2 is LQKENI in the germline V gene. J was trimmed by 5 bases and V by 1 base; bases with no gene match: 8. CDR3 bases: TGTGCCAGCTCACCACTTACAGGGGGGCGCCGAGATACGCAGTATTTT. This translates into CASSPLTGGRRDTQYF.

The chain has TRBV18 and TRBJ1-6; 9 bases map to TRBD1. The CDR3 loop spans 15 amino acids. Germline CDR1 KGHSH, CDR2 LQKENI. Trimming took 1 base from V and 5 from J; bases not matched to a gene: 0. The CDR3 nucleotides are TGTGCCAGCTCACCACGGACAGGGGATAATTCACCCCTCCACTTT. It translates to CASSPRTGDNSPLHF.

The J gene is TRBJ2-2, the V gene TRBV5-1; D remains unclear. Deletions cut 2 bases from V and 6 bases from J, with 11 bases between. Germline loops: CDR1 SGHRS, CDR2 YFSETQ. The CDR3 is made up of 14 amino acids. CDR3 amino acids: CASSLRFAAGELFF. CDR3 coding DNA: TGCGCCAGCAGCTTACGTTTCGCTGCCGGGGAGCTGTTTTTT.

The chain combines TRBV20-1 with TRBJ2-3; D gene uncertain. This CDR3 has 13 amino acids. V gave up 3 bases and J gave up 0 bases, with 7 bases separating them. CDR1 is DFQATT, CDR2 SNEGSKA, per germline (reference sequence). CDR3 amino acids: CSASLGSTDTQYF. CDR3 nucleotide sequence: TGCAGTGCTAGTCTGGGTAGCACAGATACGCAGTATTTT.

The chain has TRBV6-1 and TRBJ2-5; no clear D gene. The V gene's germline CDR1 is MNHNS and CDR2 SASEGT. Trimming shortened V by 0 bases and J by 8 bases, and 16 bases separated the two germline ends. This CDR3 has 15 residues. The CDR3 nucleotides read TGTGCCAGCAGTGAAGCCCCGGTGTACCCATCAACCCAGTACTTC. Translated: CASSEAPVYPSTQYF.

The chain carries TRBV14 and TRBJ1-2, with a weak D call TRBD1 (5 bases). The germline gives CDR1 SGHDN, CDR2 FVKESK. V gave up 0 bases and J gave up 8 bases, with 16 bases separating them. There are 15 residues in the CDR3. The CDR3 nucleotides read TGTGCCAGCAGCCAAGATAAAGCGCAGGGATACGGCTACACCTTC. It encodes CASSQDKAQGYGYTF.

The chain links TRBV19 to TRBJ1-2; no definite D call. Germline assignment: CDR1 LNHDA and CDR2 SQIVND (reference sequence). The CDR3 spans 13 residues. Between the trimmed V and J ends, which lost 0 bases and 4 bases, there was a span of 6 bases. Here the CDR3 DNA reads TGTGCCAGTAGTATAGACAGCTTCTATGGCTACACCTTC. The encoded protein is CASSIDSFYGYTF.

This clone has just a few counts. The chain is built from TRBV24-1 and TRBJ2-3; 11 nucleotides match TRBD2. Germline V gene sequence: CDR1 KGHDR, CDR2 SFDVKD. The CDR3 has 16 amino acids. Losses at the gene ends were 4 bases for V and 3 bases for J; bases not matched to a gene: 5. CDR3 sequence: CATSDLSGRATDTQYF. DNA of the CDR3: TGTGCCACCAGTGACCTTAGCGGGAGGGCGACAGATACGCAGTATTTT.

The V and J genes are TRBV6-4 and TRBJ1-2; D unresolved. Trimming shortened V by 0 bases and J by 7 bases, and 15 bases separated the two germline ends. Germline V lookup: CDR1 MRHNA, CDR2 SNTAGT. The CDR3 consists of 15 residues. The CDR3 region has the DNA TGTGCCAGCAGTGACTCGATGGCGGGTTCGGGTGGCTACACCTTC. Residues: CASSDSMAGSGGYTF.

In this sample, this clone turned up a few times. V usage is TRBV6-2 or TRBV6-3 and J usage is TRBJ2-1; TRBD2 matches at 9 bases. CDR1 is MNHEY and CDR2 is SVGEGT in the germline V gene. V lost 4 bases, J lost 4 bases, and 8 bases stayed unmatched. This CDR3 region has 16 residues. The CDR3 region is CASSFFRLADYNEQFF. CDR3 DNA: TGTGCCAGCAGTTTCTTCCGACTAGCGGATTACAATGAGCAGTTCTTC.